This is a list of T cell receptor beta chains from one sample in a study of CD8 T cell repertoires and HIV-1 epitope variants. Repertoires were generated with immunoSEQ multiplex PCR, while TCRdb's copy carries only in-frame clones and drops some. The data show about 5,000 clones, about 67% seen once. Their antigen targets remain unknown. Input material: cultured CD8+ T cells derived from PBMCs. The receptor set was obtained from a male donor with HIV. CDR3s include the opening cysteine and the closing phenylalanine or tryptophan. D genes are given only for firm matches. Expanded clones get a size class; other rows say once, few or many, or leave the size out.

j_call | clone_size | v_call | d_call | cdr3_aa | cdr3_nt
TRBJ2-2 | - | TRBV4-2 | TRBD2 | CASSQAGAGGPDTGELFF | TGTGCCAGCAGCCAAGCTGGCGCGGGAGGGCCGGACACCGGGGAGCTGTTTTTT
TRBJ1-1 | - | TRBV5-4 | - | CASSQDVGQGNTEAFF | TGCGCCAGCAGCCAAGATGTTGGGCAGGGGAACACTGAAGCTTTCTTT
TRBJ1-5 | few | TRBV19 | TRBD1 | CASSIGTGVRQPQHF | TGTGCCAGTAGTATTGGGACAGGGGTACGTCAGCCCCAGCATTTT
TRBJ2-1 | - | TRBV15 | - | CATSRIGESYNEQFF | TGTGCCACCAGCAGGATAGGGGAATCCTACAATGAGCAGTTCTTC
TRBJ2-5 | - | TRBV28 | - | CASSFKVGETQYF | TGTGCCAGCAGTTTTAAGGTGGGGGAGACCCAGTACTTC
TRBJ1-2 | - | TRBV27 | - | CASSLRGANYGYTF | TGTGCCAGCAGTTTACGGGGAGCTAACTATGGCTACACCTTC
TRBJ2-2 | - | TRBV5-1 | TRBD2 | CASSSTPGGATGELFF | TGCGCCAGCAGCTCCACTCCGGGGGGGGCTACCGGGGAGCTGTTTTTT
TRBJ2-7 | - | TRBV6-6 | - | CASSPPGRGEQYF | TGTGCCAGCAGCCCTCCGGGCAGGGGCGAGCAGTACTTC
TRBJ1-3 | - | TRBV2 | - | CASRADSYSGNTIYF | TGTGCCAGCAGGGCGGACAGCTACTCTGGAAACACCATATATTTT
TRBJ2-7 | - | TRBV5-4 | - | CASSFAAGPSSEQYF | TGTGCCAGCAGCTTTGCGGCGGGACCATCCAGCGAGCAGTACTTC
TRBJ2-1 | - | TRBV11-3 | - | CASSFRSYNEQFF | TGTGCCAGCAGTTTCCGGTCGTACAATGAGCAGTTCTTC
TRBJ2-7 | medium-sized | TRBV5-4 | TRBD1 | CASSFGQGSYEQYF | TGTGCCAGCAGCTTCGGACAGGGTTCCTACGAGCAGTACTTC
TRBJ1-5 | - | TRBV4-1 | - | CASSLHLNQPQHF | TGCGCCAGCAGCCTCCATCTAAATCAGCCCCAGCATTTT
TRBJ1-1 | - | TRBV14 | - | CASSPVGRLEAFF | TGTGCCAGCAGCCCAGTCGGTAGACTTGAAGCTTTCTTT
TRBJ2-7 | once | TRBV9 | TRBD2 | CASSGGGGADEQYF | TGTGCCAGCAGTGGGGGCGGGGGGGCGGACGAGCAGTACTTC
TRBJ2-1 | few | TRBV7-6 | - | CASSAGRGDNNEQFF | TGTGCCAGCAGCGCAGGCAGGGGGGATAACAATGAGCAGTTCTTC
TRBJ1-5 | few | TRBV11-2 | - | CASSSGEQPQHF | TGTGCCAGCAGCTCGGGGGAGCAGCCCCAGCATTTT
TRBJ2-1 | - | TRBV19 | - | CASSRAVLYNEQFF | TGTGCCAGTAGTAGGGCAGTACTGTACAATGAGCAGTTCTTC
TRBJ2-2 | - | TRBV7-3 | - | CASSLKPAGGELFF | TGTGCCAGCAGCTTAAAGCCGGCGGGAGGGGAGCTGTTTTTT
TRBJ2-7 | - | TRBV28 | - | CASSFGLSYEQYF | TGTGCCAGCAGTTTCGGCCTCTCCTACGAGCAGTACTTC
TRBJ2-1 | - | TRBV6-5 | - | CASSYSLVDEQFF | TGTGCCAGCAGTTACTCGTTAGTCGATGAGCAGTTCTTC
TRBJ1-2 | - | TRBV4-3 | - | CASSQDSGDPYGYTF | TGCGCCAGCAGCCAAGATAGCGGGGATCCCTATGGCTACACCTTC
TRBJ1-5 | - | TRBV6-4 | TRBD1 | CASSHGTGGDQPQHF | TGTGCCAGCAGTCACGGGACAGGGGGCGATCAGCCCCAGCATTTT
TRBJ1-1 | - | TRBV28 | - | CASSFGDGEAFF | TGTGCCAGCAGTTTTGGGGACGGTGAAGCTTTCTTT
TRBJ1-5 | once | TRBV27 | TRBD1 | CASSLQGGYQPQHF | TGTGCCAGCAGTTTACAAGGGGGCTATCAGCCCCAGCATTTT
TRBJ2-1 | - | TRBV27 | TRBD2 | CASGLAGYNEQFF | TGTGCCAGTGGACTAGCGGGATACAATGAGCAGTTCTTC
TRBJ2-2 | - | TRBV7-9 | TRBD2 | CASTPFASGNTGELFF | TGTGCCAGCACCCCCTTTGCTAGCGGGAACACCGGGGAGCTGTTTTTT
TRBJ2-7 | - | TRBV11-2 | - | CASSSADISYEQYF | TGTGCCAGCAGCTCTGCAGACATCTCCTACGAGCAGTACTTC
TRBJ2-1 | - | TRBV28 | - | CASSLSQQQALGQFF | TGTGCCAGCAGTTTATCCCAGCAACAGGCCCTGGGGCAGTTCTTC
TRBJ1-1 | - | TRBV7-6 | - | CASSRTDGDTEAFF | TGTGCCAGCAGCCGAACAGACGGGGACACTGAAGCTTTCTTT
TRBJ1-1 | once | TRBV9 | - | CASSPKDGNTEAFF | TGTGCCAGCAGCCCTAAGGACGGGAACACTGAAGCTTTCTTT
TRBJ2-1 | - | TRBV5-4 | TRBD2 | CASSFSGRAYNEQFF | TGTGCCAGCAGCTTTAGCGGGAGGGCCTACAATGAGCAGTTCTTC
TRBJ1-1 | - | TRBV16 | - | CASSLNTLNTEAFF | TGTGCCAGCAGCCTAAATACTTTGAACACTGAAGCTTTCTTT
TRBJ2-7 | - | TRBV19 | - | CASSIGSAGYEQYF | TGTGCCAGTAGTATAGGTTCGGCAGGGTACGAGCAGTACTTC
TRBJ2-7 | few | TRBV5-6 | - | CASSIQGGPYEQYF | TGTGCCAGCAGCATTCAGGGGGGTCCCTACGAGCAGTACTTC
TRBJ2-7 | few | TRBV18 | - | CASSPQFGQGPYEQYF | TGTGCCAGCTCACCACAGTTTGGGCAGGGGCCCTACGAGCAGTACTTC
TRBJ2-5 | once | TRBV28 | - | CASSSAGIDQETQYF | TGTGCCAGCAGCTCCGCCGGGATAGATCAAGAGACCCAGTACTTC
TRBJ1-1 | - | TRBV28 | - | CASSLRLVANTEAFF | TGTGCCAGCAGTTTGCGGCTGGTAGCTAACACTGAAGCTTTCTTT
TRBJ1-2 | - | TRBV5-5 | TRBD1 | CASSLGTGAYGYTF | TGTGCCAGCAGCTTGGGGACAGGGGCCTATGGCTACACCTTC
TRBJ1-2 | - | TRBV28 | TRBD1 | CASRTWTGGKGYTF | TGTGCCAGCAGGACCTGGACAGGGGGAAAGGGCTACACCTTC